The present entry profiles one T cell receptor (beta chain) with its context. Trimming cost V 2 bases and J 1 base; bases outside gene matches: 8. The CDR3 has 18 residues. Germline V gene lookup returns CDR1 MNHEY and CDR2 SVGEGT. In the authors' workflow: Cell counts per sample came from amplifying reference gene primers. Libraries were prepared by immunoSEQ multiplex PCR; TCRdb keeps only in-frame clonotypes and omits some of them. From that table come the V and J calls and clone size; the DNA was used to work out D and trimming. The repertoire holds approximately 170,000 clones, with about 86% as singletons. The data are from a study of blood T cell repertoires in COVID-19. Background on the study: Researchers got acute and convalescent COVID-19 samples from the United States, Italy and Spain. T cells, B-cell-depleted T cells, or PBMCs provided the cDNA or gDNA that served as material.

The clonotype originates from a woman older than 75 with acute or convalescent COVID-19. The chain is built from TRBV6-2 or TRBV6-3 and TRBJ1-1; TRBD1 agrees at 12 bases. Sequencing was done on a sample of peripheral blood. The CDR3 DNA is TGTGCCAGCAGTTACGACCGGGACAGGGGGCTTCAGAACACTGAAGCTTTCTTT. As protein: CASSYDRDRGLQNTEAFF.